The TCR beta chain under discussion was sequenced for a study of response to subunit inactivated influenza vaccine. Findings and caveats of the study: Authors suggested each seasonal influenza vaccination recruits few new T cells.

This clonotype was seen a handful of times. Antigen unknown. One entry per CDR3 protein, called by TCRdb with MiXCR from the RT-PCR reads. The table has 300,000 to 350,000 distinct CDR3 sequences, about 20% seen once. The V end was cut by 5 bases, the J end by 4 bases, with 15 bases between. The length of the CDR3 is 14 residues. The sequence came from a man in his fifties or sixties who received an inactivated influenza vaccine. This rearrangement joins TRBV12-3 or TRBV12-4 to TRBJ2-7; D perhaps matches TRBD1 (5 bases). The material sequenced was PBMCs from blood, taken approximately 22 months after vaccination. CDR3 sequence (DNA): TGTGCCAGCAGTGCCCCAGGGTTTGTGTACGAGCAGTACTTC. This codes for CASSAPGFVYEQYF.